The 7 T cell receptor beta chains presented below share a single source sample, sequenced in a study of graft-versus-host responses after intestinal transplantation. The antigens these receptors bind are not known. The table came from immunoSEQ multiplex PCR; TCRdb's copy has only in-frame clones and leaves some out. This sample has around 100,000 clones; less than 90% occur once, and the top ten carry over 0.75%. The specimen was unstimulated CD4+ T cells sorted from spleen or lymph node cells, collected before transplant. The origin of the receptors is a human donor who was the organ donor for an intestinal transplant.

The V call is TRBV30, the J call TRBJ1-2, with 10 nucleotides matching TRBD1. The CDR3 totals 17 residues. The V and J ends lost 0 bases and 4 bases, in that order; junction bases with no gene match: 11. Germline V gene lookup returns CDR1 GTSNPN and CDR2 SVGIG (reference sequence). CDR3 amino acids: CAWSVRGQGNWGYGYTF. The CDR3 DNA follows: TGTGCCTGGAGTGTAAGGGGACAGGGGAACTGGGGCTATGGCTACACCTTC.

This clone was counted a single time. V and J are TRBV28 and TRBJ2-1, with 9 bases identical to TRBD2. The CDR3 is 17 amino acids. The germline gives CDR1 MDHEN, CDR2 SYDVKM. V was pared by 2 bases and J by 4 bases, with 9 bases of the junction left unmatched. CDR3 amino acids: CASSLIVLAGPYNEQFF. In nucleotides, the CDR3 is TGTGCCAGCAGTTTAATCGTCCTAGCGGGGCCGTACAATGAGCAGTTCTTC.

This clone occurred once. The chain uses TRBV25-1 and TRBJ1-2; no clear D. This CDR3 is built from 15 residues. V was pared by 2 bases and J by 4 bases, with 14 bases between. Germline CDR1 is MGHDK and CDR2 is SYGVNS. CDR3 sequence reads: CASSEQNSRGYGYTF. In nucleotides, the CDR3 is TGTGCCAGCAGTGAACAGAACTCACGAGGCTATGGCTACACCTTC.

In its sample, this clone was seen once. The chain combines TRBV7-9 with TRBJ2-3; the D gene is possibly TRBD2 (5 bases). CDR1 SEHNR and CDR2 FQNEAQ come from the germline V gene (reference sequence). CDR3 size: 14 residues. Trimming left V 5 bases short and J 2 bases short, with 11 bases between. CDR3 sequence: CASSPEGATDTQYF. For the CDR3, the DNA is TGTGCCAGCAGCCCAGAGGGAGCCACAGATACGCAGTATTTT.

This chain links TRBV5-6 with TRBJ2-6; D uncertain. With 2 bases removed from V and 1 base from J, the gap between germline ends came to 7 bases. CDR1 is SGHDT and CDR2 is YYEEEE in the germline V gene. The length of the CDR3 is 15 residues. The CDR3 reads CASSLVQSGANVLTF. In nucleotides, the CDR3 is TGTGCCAGCAGCTTAGTGCAATCTGGGGCCAACGTCCTGACTTTC.

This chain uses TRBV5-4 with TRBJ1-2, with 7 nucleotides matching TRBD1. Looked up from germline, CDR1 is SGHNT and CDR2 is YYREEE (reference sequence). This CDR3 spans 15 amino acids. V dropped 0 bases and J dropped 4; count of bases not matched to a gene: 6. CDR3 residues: CASSLASQGTYGYTF. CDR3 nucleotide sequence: TGTGCCAGCAGCTTGGCCTCACAGGGGACCTATGGCTACACCTTC. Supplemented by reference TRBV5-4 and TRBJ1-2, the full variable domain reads ETGVTQSPTHLIKTRGQQVTLRCSSQSGHNTVSWYQQALGQGPQFIFQYYREEENGRGNFPPRFSGLQFPNYSSELNVNALELDDSALYLCASSLASQGTYGYTFGSGTRLTVV.

DNA for the CDR3: TGTGCCAGCAGCTTGGTAGGCAGGAGCACTGAAGCTTTCTTT. This codes for CASSLVGRSTEAFF. V is TRBV5-4 and J is TRBJ1-1; D not certain. CDR1 and CDR2 from the germline V gene are SGHNT and YYREEE (reference sequence). The CDR3 contains 14 residues. V was trimmed by 0 bases and J by 4 bases, leaving 10 bases between them.